This passage covers 5 T cell receptor beta chains from one sample sequenced in a study of blood T cell repertoires in COVID-19. Libraries were prepared by immunoSEQ multiplex PCR; TCRdb keeps only in-frame clonotypes and omits some of them. There are fewer than 250,000 clones in the sample; almost 85% occur only once, and approximately 8% lies in the top ten. The sample was peripheral blood. These receptors all stem from a woman aged 50 to 60 with active or convalescent COVID-19.

The chain employs TRBV7-6 and TRBJ2-5; 10 bases map to TRBD1. CDR3 size: 15 residues. V dropped 3 bases and J dropped 4; count of bases not matched to a gene: 5. CDR1 SGHVS and CDR2 FNYEAQ come from the germline V gene. In nucleotides, the CDR3 is TGTGCCAGCAGCTTTGGACAGGGGGGTTTAGAGACCCAGTACTTC. This translates into CASSFGQGGLETQYF.

The CDR3 DNA is TGTGCCAGCAGCGAAGAGTCCGAGGGAGGTAACACTGAAGCTTTCTTT. This codes for CASSEESEGGNTEAFF. The V and J genes are TRBV6-4 and TRBJ1-1, with D unclear. Between the trimmed V and J ends, which lost 6 bases and 2 bases, there was a span of 19 bases. Germline CDR1 reads MRHNA; CDR2 reads SNTAGT. The CDR3 length is 16 residues.

The chain links TRBV7-9 to TRBJ2-3; 9 bases are shared with TRBD1. Trimming cost V 5 bases and J 0 bases; bases outside gene matches: 6. The CDR3 has 16 residues. CDR1 is SEHNR and CDR2 is FQNEAQ in the germline V gene (reference sequence). This CDR3 reads CASSPPGTGSTDTQYF. The CDR3, as DNA: TGTGCCAGCAGCCCACCCGGGACAGGGAGCACAGATACGCAGTATTTT.

This sequence joins TRBV3-1 (or the pseudogene TRBV3-2) and TRBJ2-4; 7 nucleotides agree with TRBD1. V was pared by 4 bases and J by 2 bases, with 8 bases of the junction left unmatched. This CDR3 contains 16 residues. Germline V lookup: CDR1 LGHDT, CDR2 YNNKEL (reference sequence). The CDR3 sequence is CASSPMTGPPKNIQYF. CDR3 DNA: TGTGCCAGCAGCCCAATGACAGGGCCGCCCAAAAACATTCAGTACTTC.

This clone was counted a single time. The DNA of the CDR3 is TGTGCCAGCAGTTACCACCCGGGAGGGACCCAGTACTTC. Its translation is CASSYHPGGTQYF. The chain combines TRBV6-2 or TRBV6-3 with TRBJ2-5, with 7 bases lining up with TRBD2. This CDR3 spans 13 amino acids. Trimming took 2 bases from V and 7 from J; bases not matched to a gene: 4. CDR1 is MNHEY and CDR2 is SVGEGT in the germline V gene.